A single sample is the source of the 10 T cell receptor beta chains below, sequenced in a study of neurological immune-mediated disorders. Via MiXCR, TCRdb re-called the 5' RACE reads, giving one row per CDR3 protein. Of 55,000 or so distinct CDR3 sequences listed, around 4.4% are singletons. The sequenced sample was PBMCs. These receptors all come from a man aged 50 or older with multiple sclerosis.

This clonotype has more than one count but fewer than ten. The chain joins TRBV12-3 or TRBV12-4 to TRBJ1-5; tentative D call: TRBD1 (5 bases). Trimming shortened V by 3 bases and J by 5 bases, and 11 bases separated the two germline ends. The CDR3 extends over 14 amino acids. CDR3 nucleotide sequence: TGTGCCAGCAGTTTCGGCCGGGACTATCAGCCCCAGCATTTT. Protein: CASSFGRDYQPQHF.

The table lists this clonotype with many counts. The V and J genes are TRBV21-1 and TRBJ1-1; the DNA was not used to check the table's D call, TRBD1. TRBV21-1 is tagged as a pseudogene. The CDR3 length is 13 residues. As DNA, the CDR3 is TGTGCCAGCATTGGGGACCTGAACACTGAAGCTTTCTTT. Protein sequence: CASIGDLNTEAFF.

This clonotype was observed at least ten times. An end of the junction differs from the germline gene, which may be a read error. The chain links TRBV5-6 to TRBJ2-5; D may match TRBD1 or TRBD2 (5 bases each). The CDR3 spans 15 residues. The V gene's germline CDR1 is SGHDT and CDR2 YYEEEE. CDR3 region: CASSLRDQYQGTQYF. CDR3 in DNA: TGTGCCAGCAGCCTAAGGGACCAGTACCAAGGGACCCAGTACTTC.

This clonotype was recorded at least ten times. This chain links TRBV7-9 with TRBJ1-6; D possibly corresponds to TRBD1 (5 bases). In germline, CDR1 is SEHNR, CDR2 FQNEAQ (reference sequence). Trimming left V 5 bases short and J 5 bases short, with 16 bases between. CDR3 length equals 16 residues. CDR3 bases: TGTGCCAGCAGCCCATGGGGGGAGGCGCATAATTCACCCCTCCACTTT. Its protein is CASSPWGEAHNSPLHF.

This clonotype was recorded a few times. The chain combines TRBV5-1 with TRBJ2-3; possible D gene TRBD1, 5 bases. Germline-derived CDR1 and CDR2 are SGHRS and YFSETQ. CDR3 length: 14 residues. The V and J ends lost 1 base and 2 bases respectively, with 8 bases between them. The CDR3 sequence: CASSLIGVTDTQYF. The CDR3 DNA reads as TGCGCCAGCAGCTTGATAGGGGTCACAGATACGCAGTATTTT.

At least ten counts were recorded for this clonotype. The CDR3 spells CASSLRGQGGTEAFF. CDR3 DNA sequence: TGTGCCAGCAGTTTAAGGGGACAGGGAGGGACTGAAGCTTTCTTT. The rearrangement links TRBV12-3 or TRBV12-4 to TRBJ1-1; 9 positions match TRBD1. V trimming: 2 bases; J trimming: 5 bases; junction bases outside the gene matches: 6. The length of the CDR3 is 15 residues.

In its sample, this clonotype was seen many times. A junction boundary mismatches the germline segment, possibly from a read error. This chain links TRBV5-1 with TRBJ2-4, with TRBD1 matching 8 bases. The CDR3 length is 12 residues. Germline V lookup: CDR1 SGHRS, CDR2 YFSETQ. Here the CDR3 DNA reads TGCGCCAGCAGCTTGGCGGGACAGGTGCAAGACTTC. Amino acid sequence: CASSLAGQVQDF.

This clonotype showed up many times. The genes are TRBV5-1 and TRBJ2-7; 8 nucleotides align to TRBD1. After removal of 4 bases from V and 5 bases from J, the junction contained 8 bases not matched to a gene. Per the germline V gene, CDR1 is SGHRS and CDR2 is YFSETQ. The CDR3 runs 14 residues. CDR3 in amino acids: CASSRTVTGDEQYF. In DNA form, the CDR3 reads TGCGCCAGCAGCCGGACCGTGACAGGGGACGAGCAGTACTTC.

This clonotype was observed at least ten times. This sequence joins TRBV5-1 and TRBJ2-6; no firm D call. The ends were cut back, 0 bases at V and 0 bases at J, with 10 bases in the middle. CDR1 SGHRS and CDR2 YFSETQ come from the germline V gene. This CDR3 contains 17 residues. CDR3 protein: CASSLGTQSSGANVLTF. The CDR3 DNA reads TGCGCCAGCAGCTTGGGGACCCAGTCCTCTGGGGCCAACGTCCTGACTTTC.

This clonotype was counted ten times or more. The chain combines TRBV5-1 with TRBJ2-7, with TRBD2 identical over 10 bases. The J segment lost 2 bases and the V segment lost 1 base, leaving 3 bases of the junction unmatched. CDR1 and CDR2 (germline): SGHRS, YFSETQ. The CDR3 runs to 15 residues. This CDR3 reads CASSLRSGGTYEQYF. CDR3 coding DNA: TGCGCCAGCAGCTTGCGTAGCGGGGGGACCTACGAGCAGTACTTC.